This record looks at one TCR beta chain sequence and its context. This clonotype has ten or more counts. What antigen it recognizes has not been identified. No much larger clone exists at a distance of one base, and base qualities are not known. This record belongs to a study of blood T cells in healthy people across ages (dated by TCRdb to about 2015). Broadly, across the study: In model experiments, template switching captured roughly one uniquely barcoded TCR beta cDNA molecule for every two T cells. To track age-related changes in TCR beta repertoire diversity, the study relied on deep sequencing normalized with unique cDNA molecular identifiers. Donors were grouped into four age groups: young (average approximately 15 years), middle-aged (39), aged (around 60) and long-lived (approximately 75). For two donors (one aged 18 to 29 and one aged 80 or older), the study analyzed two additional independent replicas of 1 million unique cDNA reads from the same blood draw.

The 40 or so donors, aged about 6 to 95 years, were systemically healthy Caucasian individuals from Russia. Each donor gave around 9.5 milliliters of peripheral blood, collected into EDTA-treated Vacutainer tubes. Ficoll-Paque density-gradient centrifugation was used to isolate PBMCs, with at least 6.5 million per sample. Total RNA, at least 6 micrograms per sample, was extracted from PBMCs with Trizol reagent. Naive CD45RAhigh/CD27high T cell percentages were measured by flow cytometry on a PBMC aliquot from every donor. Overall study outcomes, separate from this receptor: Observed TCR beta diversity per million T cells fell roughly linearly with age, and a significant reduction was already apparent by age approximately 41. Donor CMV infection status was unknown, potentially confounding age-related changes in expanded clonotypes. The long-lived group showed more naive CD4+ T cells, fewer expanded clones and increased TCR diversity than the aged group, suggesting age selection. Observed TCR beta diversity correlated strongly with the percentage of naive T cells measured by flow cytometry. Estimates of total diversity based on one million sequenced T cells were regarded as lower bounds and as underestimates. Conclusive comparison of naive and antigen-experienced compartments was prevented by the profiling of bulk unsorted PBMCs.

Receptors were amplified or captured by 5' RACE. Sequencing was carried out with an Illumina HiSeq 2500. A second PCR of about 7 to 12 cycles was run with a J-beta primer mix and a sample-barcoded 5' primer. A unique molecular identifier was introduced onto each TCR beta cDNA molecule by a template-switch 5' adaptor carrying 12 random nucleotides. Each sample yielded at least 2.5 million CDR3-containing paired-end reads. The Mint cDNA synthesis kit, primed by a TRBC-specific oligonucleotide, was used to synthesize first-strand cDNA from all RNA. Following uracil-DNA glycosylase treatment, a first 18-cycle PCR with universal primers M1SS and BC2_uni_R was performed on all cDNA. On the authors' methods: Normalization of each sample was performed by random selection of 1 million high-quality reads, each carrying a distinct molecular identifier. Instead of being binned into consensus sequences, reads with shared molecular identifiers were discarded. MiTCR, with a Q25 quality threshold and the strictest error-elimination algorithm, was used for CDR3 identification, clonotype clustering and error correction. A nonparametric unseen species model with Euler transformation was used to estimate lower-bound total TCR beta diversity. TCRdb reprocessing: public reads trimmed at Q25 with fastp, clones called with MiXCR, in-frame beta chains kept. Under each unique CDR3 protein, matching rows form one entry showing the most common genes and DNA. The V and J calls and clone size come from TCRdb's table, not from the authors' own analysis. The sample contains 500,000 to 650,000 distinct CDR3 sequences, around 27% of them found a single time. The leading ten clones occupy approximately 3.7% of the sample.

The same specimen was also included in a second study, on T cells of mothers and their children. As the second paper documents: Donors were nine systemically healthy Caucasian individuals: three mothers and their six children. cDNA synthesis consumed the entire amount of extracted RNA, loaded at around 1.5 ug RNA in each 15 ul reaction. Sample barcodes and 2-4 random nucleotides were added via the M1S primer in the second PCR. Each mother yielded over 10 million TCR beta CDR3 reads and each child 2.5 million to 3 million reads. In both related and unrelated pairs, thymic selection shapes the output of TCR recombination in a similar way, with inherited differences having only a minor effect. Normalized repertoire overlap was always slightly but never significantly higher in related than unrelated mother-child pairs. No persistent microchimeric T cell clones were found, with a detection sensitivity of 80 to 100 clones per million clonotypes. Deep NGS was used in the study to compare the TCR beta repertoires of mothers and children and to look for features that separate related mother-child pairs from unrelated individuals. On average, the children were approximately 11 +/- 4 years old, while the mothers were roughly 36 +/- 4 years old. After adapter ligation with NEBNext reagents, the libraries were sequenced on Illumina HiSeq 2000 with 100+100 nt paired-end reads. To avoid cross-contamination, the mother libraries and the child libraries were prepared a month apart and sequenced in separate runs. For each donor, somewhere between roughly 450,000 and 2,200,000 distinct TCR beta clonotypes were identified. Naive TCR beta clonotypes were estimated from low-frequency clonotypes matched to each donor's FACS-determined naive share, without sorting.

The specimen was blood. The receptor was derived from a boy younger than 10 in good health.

The DNA reads as follows: TGTGCCAGCCGGGACAGGGGATGGGAAGAGACCCAGTACTTC. Translated, it gives CASRDRGWEETQYF. The rearrangement combines TRBV25-1 with TRBJ2-5; 10 bases in the junction line up with TRBD1. Relative to germline, V is missing 8 bases and J is missing 3 bases, with 6 bases of the junction outside any gene match. The CDR3, cysteine through phenylalanine, is 14 amino acids long. Kept here is only the CDR3 DNA, which spans 42 bases and is read in frame from base 1. CDR1 and CDR2 are read off the germline V gene as MGHDK and SYGVNS.